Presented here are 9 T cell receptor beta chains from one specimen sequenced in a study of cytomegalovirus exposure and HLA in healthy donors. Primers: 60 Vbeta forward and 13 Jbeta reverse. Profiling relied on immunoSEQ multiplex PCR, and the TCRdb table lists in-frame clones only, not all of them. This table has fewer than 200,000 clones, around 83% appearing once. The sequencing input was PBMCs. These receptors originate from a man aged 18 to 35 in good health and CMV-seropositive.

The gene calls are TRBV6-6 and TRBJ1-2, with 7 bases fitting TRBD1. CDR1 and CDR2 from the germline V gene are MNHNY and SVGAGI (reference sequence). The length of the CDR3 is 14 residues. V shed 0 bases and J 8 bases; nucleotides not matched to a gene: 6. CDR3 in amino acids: CASSYSGQGGGYTF. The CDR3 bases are TGTGCCAGCAGTTACTCGGGTCAGGGGGGCGGCTACACCTTC.

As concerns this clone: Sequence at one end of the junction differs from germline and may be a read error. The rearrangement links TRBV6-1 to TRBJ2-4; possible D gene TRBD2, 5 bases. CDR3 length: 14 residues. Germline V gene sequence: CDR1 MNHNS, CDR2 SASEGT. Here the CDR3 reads CASRLDIAKNSQYF. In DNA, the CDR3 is TGTGCCAGCAGACTAGACATAGCCAAAAACAGTCAGTACTTC.

The CDR3 loop is CASSGTGGREWETQYF. CDR3 nucleotide sequence: TGTGCCAGCAGTGGAACAGGGGGCCGAGAGTGGGAGACCCAGTACTTC. The rearrangement uses TRBV2 and TRBJ2-5; 9 positions agree with TRBD1. This CDR3 has 16 residues. The germline CDR1 and CDR2 sequences are SNHLY and FYNNEI. The trim removed 4 bases at V and 5 bases at J, leaving 11 bases unmatched.

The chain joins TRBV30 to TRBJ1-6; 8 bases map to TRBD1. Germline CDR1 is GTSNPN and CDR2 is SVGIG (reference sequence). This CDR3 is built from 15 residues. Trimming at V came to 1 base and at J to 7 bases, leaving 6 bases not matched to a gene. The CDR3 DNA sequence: TGTGCCTGGAGTGGGGGACAGGAAAAAAATTCACCCCTCCACTTT. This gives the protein CAWSGGQEKNSPLHF.

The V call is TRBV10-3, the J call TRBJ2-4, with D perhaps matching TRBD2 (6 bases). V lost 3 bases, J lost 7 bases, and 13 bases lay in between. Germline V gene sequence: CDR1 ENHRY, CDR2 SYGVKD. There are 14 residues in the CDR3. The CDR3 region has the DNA TGTGCCATCAGTGACGGAGGGGTCGCGAACATTCAGTACTTC. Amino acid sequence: CAISDGGVANIQYF.

The CDR3 reads CASSLQAALSGNTIYF. The DNA of the CDR3 is TGTGCCAGCAGCTTACAGGCAGCCCTCTCTGGAAACACCATATATTTT. V gene TRBV7-6 combines with J gene TRBJ1-3; the D is unclear. The V end was cut by 2 bases, the J end by 0 bases, with 11 bases between. The CDR3 totals 16 residues. CDR1 and CDR2 (germline): SGHVS, FNYEAQ.

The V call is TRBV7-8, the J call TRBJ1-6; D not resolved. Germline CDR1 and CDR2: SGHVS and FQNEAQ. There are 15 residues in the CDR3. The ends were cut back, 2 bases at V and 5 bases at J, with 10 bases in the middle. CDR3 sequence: CASSLREINNSPLHF. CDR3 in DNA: TGTGCCAGCAGCTTACGGGAAATTAATAATTCACCCCTCCACTTT. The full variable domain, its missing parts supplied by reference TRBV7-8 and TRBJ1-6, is GAGVSQSPRYKVAKRGQDVALRCDPISGHVSLFWYQQALGQGPEFLTYFQNEAQLDKSGLPSDRFFAERPEGSVSTLKIQRTQQEDSAVYLCASSLREINNSPLHFGNGTRLTVT.

The CDR3 region has the DNA TGTGCCAGCAGCTTAGCGCGGGGGAACGATGAGCAGTTCTTC. Translation: CASSLARGNDEQFF. V and J are TRBV7-2 and TRBJ2-1, with 7 bases that match TRBD2. CDR1 SGHTA and CDR2 FQGNSA come from the germline V gene. The CDR3 runs to 14 residues. Trimming removed 0 bases from V and 8 bases from J; junction bases left unmatched: 4.

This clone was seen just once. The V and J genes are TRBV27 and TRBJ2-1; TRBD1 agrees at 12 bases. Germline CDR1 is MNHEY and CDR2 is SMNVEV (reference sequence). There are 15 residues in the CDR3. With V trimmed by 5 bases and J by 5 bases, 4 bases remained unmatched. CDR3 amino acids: CASSLRDRGHNEQFF. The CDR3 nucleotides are TGTGCCAGCAGTCTACGGGACAGGGGGCACAATGAGCAGTTCTTC.